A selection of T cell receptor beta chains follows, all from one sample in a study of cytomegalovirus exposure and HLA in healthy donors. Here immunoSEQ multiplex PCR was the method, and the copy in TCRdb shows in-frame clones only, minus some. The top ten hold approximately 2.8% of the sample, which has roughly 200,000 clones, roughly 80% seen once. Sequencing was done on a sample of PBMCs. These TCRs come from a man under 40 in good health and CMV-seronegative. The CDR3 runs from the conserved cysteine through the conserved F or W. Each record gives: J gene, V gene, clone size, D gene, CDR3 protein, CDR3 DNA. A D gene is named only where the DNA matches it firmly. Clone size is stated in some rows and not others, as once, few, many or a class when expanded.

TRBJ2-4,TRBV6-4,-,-,CASSAREWDIQYF,TGTGCCAGCAGTGCCCGGGAATGGGACATTCAGTACTTC
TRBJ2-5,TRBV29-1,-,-,CSVDRATVETQYF,TGCAGCGTTGATCGCGCCACGGTAGAGACCCAGTACTTC
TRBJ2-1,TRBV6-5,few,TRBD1,CASSSMGQGLDEQFF,TGTGCCAGCAGCTCTATGGGACAGGGGCTTGACGAGCAGTTCTTC
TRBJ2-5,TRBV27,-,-,CARSSGTGGRLTQYF,TGTGCCCGCAGTTCCGGGACGGGGGGCCGGTTGACCCAGTACTTC
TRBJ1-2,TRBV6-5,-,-,CASSYSVAGDGYTF,TGTGCCAGCAGTTACTCGGTTGCCGGGGATGGCTACACCTTC
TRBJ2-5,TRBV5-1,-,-,CASSYGQGRPSGGETQYF,TGCGCCAGCAGCTACGGACAGGGGAGGCCTAGCGGGGGTGAGACCCAGTACTTC
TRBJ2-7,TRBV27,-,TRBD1,CASSLDRVAYEQYF,TGTGCCAGCAGTTTGGACAGGGTGGCCTACGAGCAGTACTTC
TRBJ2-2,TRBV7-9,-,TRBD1,CASSPRTGGSGELFF,TGTGCCAGCAGCCCTCGGACAGGGGGCTCAGGGGAGCTGTTTTTT
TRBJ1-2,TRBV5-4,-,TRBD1,CASSFRDRGYGYTF,TGTGCCAGCAGCTTCCGGGACAGGGGATATGGCTACACCTTC
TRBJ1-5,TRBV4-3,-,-,CASSGDYSGTQPQHF,TGCGCCAGCAGCGGGGATTATTCGGGAACCCAGCCCCAGCATTTT
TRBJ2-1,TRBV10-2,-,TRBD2,CASSGGVAGGLVQFF,TGCGCCAGCAGTGGTGGGGTCGCGGGGGGGCTTGTGCAGTTCTTC
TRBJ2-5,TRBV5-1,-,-,CASSLVAGTQETQYF,TGCGCCAGCAGCTTGGTGGCGGGGACCCAAGAGACCCAGTACTTC
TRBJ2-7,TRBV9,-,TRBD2,CASSQGAGGSYEQYF,TGTGCCAGCAGTCAAGGTGCGGGGGGCTCCTACGAGCAGTACTTC
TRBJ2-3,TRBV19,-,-,CASSIRGAGADTQYF,TGTGCCAGTAGTATTAGGGGGGCGGGGGCAGATACGCAGTATTTT
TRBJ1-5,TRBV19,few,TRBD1,CASRSDRYDQPQHF,TGTGCCAGTAGGTCGGACAGGTACGATCAGCCCCAGCATTTT
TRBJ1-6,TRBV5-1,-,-,CASSLEGFDNSPLHF,TGCGCCAGCAGCTTGGAGGGGTTCGACAATTCACCCCTCCACTTT
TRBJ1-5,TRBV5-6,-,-,CASSLVGAGQPQHF,TGTGCCAGCAGCTTGGTGGGGGCTGGTCAGCCCCAGCATTTT
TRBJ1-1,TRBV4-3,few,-,CASSQVDGLNTEAFF,TGCGCCAGCAGCCAAGTTGACGGGTTGAACACTGAAGCTTTCTTT
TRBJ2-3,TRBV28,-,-,CASSPDLADTQYF,TGTGCCAGCAGCCCGGACTTAGCGGATACGCAGTATTTT
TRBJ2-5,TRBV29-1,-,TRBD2,CSVVIGGETQYF,TGCAGCGTTGTGATCGGGGGGGAGACCCAGTACTTC
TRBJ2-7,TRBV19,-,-,CASSIQGSLNSYEQYF,TGTGCCAGTAGTATACAGGGTTCGTTGAACTCCTACGAGCAGTACTTC
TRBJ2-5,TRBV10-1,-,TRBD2,CASSGAGPAGTQYF,TGCGCCAGCTCAGGAGCGGGACCCGCGGGGACCCAGTACTTC
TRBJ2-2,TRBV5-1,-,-,CASRPAAGPAGELFF,TGCGCCAGTAGGCCGGCAGCGGGCCCGGCCGGGGAGCTGTTTTTT
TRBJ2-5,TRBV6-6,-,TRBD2,CASSQRGGWETQYF,TGTGCCAGCAGTCAGCGGGGGGGCTGGGAGACCCAGTACTTC
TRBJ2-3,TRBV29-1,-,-,CSVVSLTDTQYF,TGCAGCGTTGTAAGCCTCACAGATACGCAGTATTTT
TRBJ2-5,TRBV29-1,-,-,CSVDSIETQYF,TGCAGCGTTGATAGCATAGAGACCCAGTACTTC
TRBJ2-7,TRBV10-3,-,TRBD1,CAISRDRGGSYEQYF,TGTGCCATCAGCCGGGACAGGGGTGGATCCTACGAGCAGTACTTC
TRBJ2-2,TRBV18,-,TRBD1,CASSPRTDRGTGELFF,TGTGCCAGCTCACCACGGACCGACAGGGGCACCGGGGAGCTGTTTTTT
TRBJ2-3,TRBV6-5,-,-,CASRVGGTGSDTQYF,TGTGCCAGCAGGGTGGGAGGTACCGGGTCAGATACGCAGTATTTT
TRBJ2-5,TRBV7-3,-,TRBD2,CASSLSGGEETQYF,TGTGCCAGCAGTTTGAGCGGGGGGGAAGAGACCCAGTACTTC
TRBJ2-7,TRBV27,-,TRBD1,CASSTYPRQGRLVEQYF,TGTGCCAGCAGTACATACCCAAGACAGGGGCGCTTAGTCGAGCAGTACTTC
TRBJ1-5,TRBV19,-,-,CASRTAPYSNQPQHF,TGTGCCAGTAGAACAGCCCCATATAGCAATCAGCCCCAGCATTTT
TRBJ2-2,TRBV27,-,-,CASSILLGLPARTGELFF,TGTGCCAGCAGTATCCTTCTGGGTCTCCCAGCGCGGACCGGGGAGCTGTTTTTT
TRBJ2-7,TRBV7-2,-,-,CASSLGHRYYEQYF,TGTGCCAGCAGCTTGGGACATCGGTACTACGAGCAGTACTTC
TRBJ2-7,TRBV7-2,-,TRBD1,CASSLRGTGEGEYEQYF,TGTGCCAGCAGCCTACGCGGGACAGGGGAGGGGGAATACGAGCAGTACTTC
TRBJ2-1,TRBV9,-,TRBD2,CASSDPIGSSGGLSSYNEQFF,TGTGCCAGCAGCGATCCGATTGGGTCTAGCGGGGGTTTAAGCTCCTACAATGAGCAGTTCTTC
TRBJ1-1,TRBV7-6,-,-,CASSLAGGKNPTEAFF,TGTGCCAGCAGCTTAGCCGGGGGGAAGAATCCTACTGAAGCTTTCTTT
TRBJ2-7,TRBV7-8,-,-,CASSSPGLLEQYF,TGTGCCAGCAGCTCCCCTGGACTCCTCGAGCAGTACTTC
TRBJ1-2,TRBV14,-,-,CASSQSYRERSGYTF,TGTGCCAGCAGCCAAAGCTACAGGGAGCGGAGTGGCTACACCTTC
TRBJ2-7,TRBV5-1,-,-,CASSPRRDVAYEQYF,TGCGCCAGCAGCCCTAGGCGGGACGTAGCCTACGAGCAGTACTTC
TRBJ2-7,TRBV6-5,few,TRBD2,CASSRAGGRSYF,TGTGCCAGCAGCCGCGCGGGGGGCCGCTCTTACTTC
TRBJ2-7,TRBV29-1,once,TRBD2,CSVGRGSGGFDEQYF,TGCAGCGTTGGGAGGGGTAGCGGGGGCTTCGACGAGCAGTACTTC
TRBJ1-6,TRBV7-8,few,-,CASSLGGIGTYNSPLHF,TGTGCCAGCAGCTTGGGGGGGATAGGGACCTATAATTCACCCCTCCACTTT
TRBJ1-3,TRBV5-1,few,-,CASSFLGGSSGNTIYF,TGCGCCAGCAGCTTCCTCGGCGGCTCCTCTGGAAACACCATATATTTT
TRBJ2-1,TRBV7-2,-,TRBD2,CASSFRPRGDEQFF,TGTGCCAGCAGCTTCCGTCCACGGGGGGATGAGCAGTTCTTC
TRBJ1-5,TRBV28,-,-,CASSSSLGAEQPQHF,TGTGCCAGCAGTTCCTCTTTGGGGGCGGAACAGCCCCAGCATTTT
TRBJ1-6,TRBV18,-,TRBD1,CASSPPGTGLNSPLHF,TGTGCCAGCTCACCACCCGGGACAGGGCTAAATTCACCCCTCCACTTT
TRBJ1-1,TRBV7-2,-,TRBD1,CAGTGQGSLRNTEAFF,TGTGCAGGGACCGGACAGGGGTCATTAAGGAACACTGAAGCTTTCTTT
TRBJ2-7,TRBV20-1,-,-,CSAQTTHEQYF,TGCAGTGCTCAGACGACTCACGAGCAGTACTTC
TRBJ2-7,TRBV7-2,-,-,CASSSSSYEQYF,TGTGCCAGCAGCTCATCCTCCTACGAGCAGTACTTC
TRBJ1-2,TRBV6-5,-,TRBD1,CASGQGSRGYTF,TGTGCCAGTGGACAGGGGTCCCGAGGCTACACCTTC